This T cell receptor (beta chain) was identified during a study of immune cell composition in non-small cell lung cancer. About the study: Most cases were lung adenocarcinoma or squamous cell carcinoma. Points from the study as a whole: Shared sequences between tumour-reactive and dominant in vivo clones were not proven. Squamous carcinomas (approximately 80%) more often had tumour-associated clones >0.5% than adenocarcinomas (33%). Adenocarcinomas with higher top tumour-associated clone frequency had more reactive TILs.

V shed 1 base and J 10 bases; nucleotides not matched to a gene: 12. Looked up from germline, CDR1 is SGHNT and CDR2 is YYREEE (reference sequence). This CDR3 spans 17 amino acids. Normal lung was sampled as far from the tumour as possible, at least 3 cm. The repertoire was sequenced with immunoSEQ multiplex PCR; TCRdb's copy has only in-frame clones and lacks some. Counted here are around 9,000 clones, about 72% occurring once; the ten biggest clones make up about 13%. As regards this clone: Antigen unknown.

The chain couples TRBV5-4 to TRBJ1-6; 9 nucleotides agree with TRBD1. The source material was non-adjacent lung tissue. The TCR comes from a human donor with non-small cell lung cancer. The CDR3 DNA reads TGTGCCAGCAGCTTGACCCCGGGGACAGGGTTTGTATCACCCCTCCACTTT. It specifies CASSLTPGTGFVSPLHF.